Each of the 10 T cell receptor beta chains below was sequenced from the same sample in a study of T cell clonality in common variable immunodeficiency. Study results and caveats: Common variable immunodeficiency TCR beta sequences reportedly had fewer deletions and N-nucleotide insertions.

TCRdb keeps only in-frame clones here, not all; method: immunoSEQ multiplex PCR. The sample counts just over 20,000 clones, none seen once; the ten largest own approximately 2.3%. Antigens of these TCRs are unknown. The source material was peripheral blood mononuclear cells. These TCRs come from a human donor with common variable immunodeficiency.

This clone was counted many times. Read data end 3 residues before the CDR3 end; the end is taken from the germline J gene. J is TRBJ2-2 and V is TRBV5-1; the match to TRBD1 covers 7 bases. The germline V gene has CDR1 SGHRS and CDR2 YFSETQ. The CDR3 length is 14 residues. With V trimmed by 4 bases and J by 9 bases, 9 bases remained unmatched. The CDR3 loop reads CASSPGTEYRELFF. The part of the CDR3 DNA that was read is TGCGCCAGCAGCCCCGGGACAGAGTACCGGGAG. The full variable domain, its missing parts supplied by reference TRBV5-1 and TRBJ2-2, is KAGVTQTPRYLIKTRGQQVTLSCSPISGHRSVSWYQQTPGQGLQFLFEYFSETQRNKGNFPGRFSGRQFSNSRSEMNVSTLELGDSALYLCASSPGTEYRELFFGEGSRLTVL.

This clone came up many times. The DNA ends 3 residues before the CDR3 does, and the rest of the CDR3 is filled in from the germline J gene. The chain employs TRBV9 and TRBJ2-6, with D possibly matching TRBD1 (6 bases). The CDR3 is 18 residues long. Germline values: CDR1 SGDLS, CDR2 YYNGEE. With 4 bases removed from V and 4 bases from J, the gap between germline ends came to 21 bases. Partial CDR3 DNA: TGTGCCAGCAGCCCTCAGGGGCGTACAGGGTCGGGGGCCAACGTC. Amino acids: CASSPQGRTGSGANV. The entire CDR3 protein reads CASSPQGRTGSGANVLTF.

This clone was recorded at least ten times. The read gets to within 3 residues of the CDR3 end, and the germline J gene fills in the rest. The chain recombines TRBV30 with TRBJ1-5; the D gene is possibly TRBD1 (6 bases). CDR3 length: 16 residues. Germline CDR1 and CDR2: GTSNPN and SVGIG (reference sequence). V was pared by 3 bases and J by 3 bases, with 18 bases between. CDR3 region: CAWSPQGGTLNQPQHF. The part of the CDR3 DNA that was read is TGTGCCTGGAGCCCACAGGGTGGGACCCTCAATCAGCCC.

On this clone itself: The read terminates 3 residues before the CDR3 end, so the remaining end is supplied by the germline J gene. The chain carries TRBV2 and TRBJ2-1, with TRBD2 identical over 10 bases. The CDR3 contains 16 residues. V was pared by 3 bases and J by 7 bases, with 9 bases of the junction left unmatched. From germline, CDR1 is SNHLY and CDR2 FYNNEI. CDR3 protein: CASSDRGLAKGNEQFF. The CDR3 DNA, read in part, is TGTGCCAGCAGTGACCGGGGACTAGCGAAGGGTAATGAG.

In its sample, this clone was seen many times. The read halts 3 residues ahead of the CDR3 end, with the missing end drawn from the germline J gene. The V gene is TRBV19, the J gene TRBJ1-5, with 7 bases that match TRBD1. With 5 bases clipped from V and 7 bases from J, the junction kept 14 bases outside the gene matches. Germline CDR1 reads LNHDA; CDR2 reads SQIVND (reference sequence). The CDR3 totals 16 residues. The CDR3 is CASSVTSAGGLQPQHF. CDR3 DNA (partial): TGTGCCAGTAGTGTCACAAGCGCAGGGGGATTACAGCCC.

Ten or more counts support this clone. The CDR3 region is CASSYRQGEANYGYTF. The covered CDR3 bases are TGCGCCAGCAGCTACCGACAGGGCGAAGCTAACTATGGC. The chain employs TRBV5-1 and TRBJ1-2, with TRBD1 matching over 7 bases. The CDR3 end lies 3 residues beyond the end of the read and is filled in from the germline J gene. The CDR3 has 16 residues. Unmatched junction bases numbered 8, after V lost 3 bases and J lost 0 bases. Germline V CDR1 and CDR2: SGHRS, YFSETQ.

This clone came up many times. The CDR3 goes on 3 residues after the read ends, and that part is filled in from the germline J gene. V and J are TRBV18 and TRBJ2-1; 10 positions match TRBD2. Per germline, CDR1 KGHSH and CDR2 LQKENI. The trim removed 1 base at V and 0 bases at J, leaving 15 bases unmatched. The CDR3 runs 21 residues. The CDR3 here is CASSPRDRGERGGSSYNEQFF. Partial CDR3 DNA: TGTGCCAGCTCACCACGGGACCGGGGCGAGCGGGGGGGAAGCTCCTACAATGAG.

This clone was recorded at least ten times. The read comes to an end 3 residues before the CDR3 does, leaving the germline J gene to fill in the end. The chain carries TRBV2 and TRBJ1-5, with D unclear. The V and J ends lost 7 bases and 6 bases respectively, with 19 bases between them. Germline V CDR1 and CDR2: SNHLY, FYNNEI. The CDR3 length is 15 residues. The part of the CDR3 DNA that was read is TGTGCCAGCACCTCGGAGGGTTTGGTGGGTCAGCCC. This gives the protein CASTSEGLVGQP. The entire CDR3 protein is CASTSEGLVGQPQHF.

In its sample, this clone was seen many times. The sequenced fragment ends 3 residues before the CDR3 boundary, so the rest is inferred from the germline J gene. The chain carries TRBV7-8 and TRBJ2-7; D is unresolved. Germline loops: CDR1 SGHVS, CDR2 FQNEAQ. The CDR3 extends over 15 amino acids. Trimming stripped 1 base from V and 2 bases from J, with 12 bases between. Here the CDR3 reads CASSLVPGNTYEQYF. The covered CDR3 bases are TGTGCCAGCAGCTTAGTCCCAGGAAATACCTACGAG.

Ten or more counts support this clone. The read ends 3 residues before the CDR3 terminus; that terminus is restored from the germline J gene. V is TRBV5-1 and J is TRBJ2-3; 13 nucleotides line up with TRBD2. V gave up 2 bases and J gave up 1 base; unmatched junction bases: 4. From germline, CDR1 is SGHRS and CDR2 YFSETQ. The CDR3 is made up of 17 amino acids. CDR3 DNA (partial): TGCGCCAGCAGCTTTCGAGGACTAGCGGGAGGCACAGATACG. Translating it yields CASSFRGLAGGTDT. The complete CDR3 sequence is CASSFRGLAGGTDTQYF.